There are many counts of the clone carrying this T cell receptor (beta chain). Its target is unknown. This specimen comes from a study of T cell repertoires in cytomegalovirus infection. Background on the study: Indicated by public TCR beta signatures were CMV infection and matching HLA type. Study-level findings and limits: Totalled public TCR beta family frequency picked out people who carried CMV plus the relevant HLA.

TCRdb reprocessed the reads with MiXCR, giving one entry per CDR3 protein. This table holds under 600,000 distinct CDR3 sequences, 15% to 20% found once. There are 16 residues in the CDR3. Germline loops: CDR1 MNHEY, CDR2 SMNVEV (reference sequence). After removal of 4 bases from V and 3 bases from J, the junction contained 3 bases not matched to a gene. Sequenced input: CD8+ T cells from PBMCs. This clonotype was sampled from a human donor in good health (CMV status not recorded). Some clones in this sample may be carry-over from other donors' samples. V and J are TRBV27 and TRBJ2-2, with 12 positions matching TRBD2. CDR3 protein: CASSSGLAGYTGELFF. For the CDR3, the DNA is TGTGCCAGCAGTTCCGGACTAGCGGGGTACACCGGGGAGCTGTTTTTT.